The rows below give T cell receptor beta chains drawn from one sample of a study of blood T cell repertoires in COVID-19. Profiling relied on immunoSEQ multiplex PCR, and the TCRdb table lists in-frame clones only, not all of them. The sample has about 150,000 clones, 80% to 85% seen once. Input material: peripheral blood. These receptors were collected from a woman aged 55-70 years with acute or convalescent COVID-19. CDR3s include the opening cysteine and the closing phenylalanine or tryptophan. The D gene is left open where the match is weak. Size is omitted from some rows. Given values are once, few, many or a class for expanded clones.

d_call | j_call | clone_size | v_call | cdr3_aa | cdr3_nt
TRBD1 | TRBJ1-2 | NA | TRBV14 | CASSQGTGDGYTF | TGTGCCAGCAGCCAAGGGACAGGGGATGGCTACACCTTC
NA | TRBJ2-5 | once | TRBV6-7 | CASSYSRIADGPGETQYF | TGTGCCAGCAGTTACTCGAGAATTGCGGACGGCCCGGGGGAGACCCAGTACTTC
NA | TRBJ1-1 | NA | TRBV19 | CASSIVGGGEAFF | TGTGCCAGTAGTATAGTAGGGGGTGGTGAAGCTTTCTTT
TRBD1 | TRBJ2-7 | NA | TRBV19 | CASSMGVGTGKNEQYF | TGTGCCAGTAGTATGGGCGTCGGGACAGGGAAGAACGAGCAGTACTTC
TRBD1 | TRBJ2-1 | NA | TRBV27 | CASRIDRGLHEQFF | TGTGCCAGCAGAATCGACAGGGGTTTGCATGAGCAGTTCTTC
TRBD1 | TRBJ2-5 | NA | TRBV3-1/TRBV3-2 | CASSLPGQVPQETQYF | TGTGCCAGCAGCCTACCCGGACAGGTACCCCAAGAGACCCAGTACTTC
TRBD1 | TRBJ1-4 | NA | TRBV11-1 | CASSLGQGARNEKLFF | TGTGCCAGCAGCTTAGGACAGGGGGCGCGGAATGAAAAACTGTTTTTT
TRBD1 | TRBJ2-7 | NA | TRBV6-5 | CASSRPGQTYEQYF | TGTGCCAGCAGTCGACCGGGACAGACATACGAGCAGTACTTC
TRBD2 | TRBJ2-1 | NA | TRBV13 | CASSNRTSGGDNEQFF | TGTGCCAGCAGCAACCGGACTAGCGGGGGGGACAATGAGCAGTTCTTC
NA | TRBJ2-3 | NA | TRBV6-5 | CASSYEGGITDTQYF | TGTGCCAGCAGTTACGAGGGGGGGATCACAGATACGCAGTATTTT
TRBD1 | TRBJ1-5 | NA | TRBV7-9 | CASSLRGQNQPQHF | TGTGCCAGCAGCTTAAGGGGACAGAATCAGCCCCAGCATTTT
NA | TRBJ1-2 | NA | TRBV5-5 | CASSFQPGDGYTF | TGTGCCAGCAGCTTTCAACCGGGGGATGGCTACACCTTC
TRBD2 | TRBJ2-3 | NA | TRBV2 | CAIRTSGGRTDTQYF | TGTGCCATCCGGACTAGCGGGGGCCGCACAGATACGCAGTATTTT
NA | TRBJ1-5 | once | TRBV20-1 | CSASVQAQPQHF | TGCAGTGCTAGTGTCCAGGCCCAGCCCCAGCATTTT
TRBD1 | TRBJ2-6 | NA | TRBV7-3 | CASSDSGTAFSGANVLTF | TGTGCCAGCAGCGATTCCGGGACAGCCTTCTCTGGGGCCAACGTCCTGACTTTC
TRBD1 | TRBJ2-7 | NA | TRBV10-3 | CAISESQGTGVHEQYF | TGTGCCATCAGTGAGTCCCAAGGGACAGGGGTCCACGAGCAGTACTTC
TRBD1 | TRBJ1-5 | NA | TRBV18 | CASATGGHSNQPQHF | TGTGCCAGCGCTACAGGGGGACATAGCAATCAGCCCCAGCATTTT
NA | TRBJ1-1 | few | TRBV11-3 | CASSLYQYTEAFF | TGTGCCAGCAGCTTATACCAGTACACTGAAGCTTTCTTT
NA | TRBJ2-2 | once | TRBV6-2/TRBV6-3 | CASSSSVLELFF | TGTGCCAGCAGTTCTAGCGTCCTGGAGCTGTTTTTT
NA | TRBJ1-1 | few | TRBV4-2 | CASSLTGGGNTEAFF | TGTGCCAGCAGCCTTACCGGCGGGGGGAACACTGAAGCTTTCTTT
TRBD1 | TRBJ1-6 | NA | TRBV13 | CASSLWGQGKSPLHF | TGTGCCAGCAGCTTATGGGGACAGGGAAAATCACCCCTCCACTTT
TRBD2 | TRBJ2-3 | NA | TRBV15 | CATSRGATSGGTDTQYF | TGTGCCACCAGCAGGGGAGCTACTAGCGGGGGGACAGATACGCAGTATTTT
TRBD1 | TRBJ2-2 | NA | TRBV7-2 | CASSLRKGTGPNTGELFF | TGTGCCAGCAGCTTACGTAAGGGGACAGGGCCGAACACCGGGGAGCTGTTTTTT
TRBD1 | TRBJ1-1 | NA | TRBV19 | CASSQTGGGNTEAFF | TGTGCCAGTAGTCAGACAGGGGGCGGCAACACTGAAGCTTTCTTT
NA | TRBJ1-1 | NA | TRBV25-1 | CASSAPPGYTEAFF | TGTGCCAGCAGCGCCCCCCCCGGGTACACTGAAGCTTTCTTT
TRBD1 | TRBJ2-6 | NA | TRBV9 | CASSVGTGGPGANVLTF | TGTGCCAGCAGCGTAGGGACAGGGGGCCCTGGGGCCAACGTCCTGACTTTC
TRBD1 | TRBJ2-1 | NA | TRBV4-3 | CASSQTGNSYNEQFF | TGCGCCAGCAGCCAGACAGGGAACTCCTACAATGAGCAGTTCTTC
TRBD1 | TRBJ2-1 | once | TRBV12-5 | CASGLARGGQGDNEQFF | TGTGCTAGTGGTTTGGCACGAGGGGGACAGGGGGACAATGAGCAGTTCTTC
NA | TRBJ1-4 | NA | TRBV12-5 | CASGLATGPGVEKLFF | TGTGCTAGTGGTTTGGCAACCGGGCCGGGGGTTGAAAAACTGTTTTTT
NA | TRBJ1-3 | NA | TRBV4-3 | CASSQDRWLGSNSGNTIYF | TGCGCCAGCAGCCAAGATCGGTGGTTGGGCAGCAACTCTGGAAACACCATATATTTT
TRBD1 | TRBJ1-2 | NA | TRBV7-2 | CASRHTGTGGFYGYTF | TGTGCCAGCAGGCACACCGGGACAGGGGGCTTCTATGGCTACACCTTC
NA | TRBJ1-1 | once | TRBV5-1 | CASSLATGLNTEAFF | TGCGCCAGCAGCTTGGCAACAGGGTTGAACACTGAAGCTTTCTTT
NA | TRBJ2-4 | NA | TRBV3-1/TRBV3-2 | CASSQGQLAKNIQYF | TGTGCCAGCAGCCAAGGACAGCTAGCCAAAAACATTCAGTACTTC
NA | TRBJ1-2 | NA | TRBV30 | CAWRRASVDGYTF | TGTGCCTGGAGGAGGGCCTCGGTTGATGGCTACACCTTC
NA | TRBJ2-3 | NA | TRBV10-1 | CASSESRASTDTQYF | TGCGCCAGCAGTGAGTCGAGGGCTAGCACAGATACGCAGTATTTT
NA | TRBJ2-7 | NA | TRBV7-9 | CASSPDKSSYEQYF | TGTGCCAGCAGCCCGGACAAGAGCTCCTACGAGCAGTACTTC